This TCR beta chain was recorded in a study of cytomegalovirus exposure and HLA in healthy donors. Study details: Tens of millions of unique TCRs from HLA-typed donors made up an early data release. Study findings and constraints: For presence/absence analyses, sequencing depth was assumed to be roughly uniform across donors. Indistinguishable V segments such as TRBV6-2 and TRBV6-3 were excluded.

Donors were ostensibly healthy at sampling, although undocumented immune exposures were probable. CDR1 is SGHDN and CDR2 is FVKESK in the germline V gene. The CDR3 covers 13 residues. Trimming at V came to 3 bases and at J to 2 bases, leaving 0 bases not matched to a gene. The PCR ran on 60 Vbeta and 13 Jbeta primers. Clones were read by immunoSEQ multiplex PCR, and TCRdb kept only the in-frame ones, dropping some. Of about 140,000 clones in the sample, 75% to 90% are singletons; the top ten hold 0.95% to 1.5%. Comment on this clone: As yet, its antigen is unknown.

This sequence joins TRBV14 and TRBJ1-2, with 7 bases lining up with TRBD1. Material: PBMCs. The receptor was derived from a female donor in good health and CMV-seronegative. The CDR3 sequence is CASSQGQNYGYTF. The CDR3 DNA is TGTGCCAGCAGCCAGGGACAGAACTATGGCTACACCTTC. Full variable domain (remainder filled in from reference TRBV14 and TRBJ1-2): EAGVTQFPSHSVIEKGQTVTLRCDPISGHDNLYWYRRVMGKEIKFLLHFVKESKQDESGMPNNRFLAERTGGTYSTLKVQPAELEDSGVYFCASSQGQNYGYTFGSGTRLTVV.